The entry below describes one T cell receptor (beta chain). This record belongs to a study of blood T cell repertoires in COVID-19. Study at large: Acute and convalescent COVID-19 samples came from the United States, Italy and Spain. The cDNA or gDNA used as material had been derived from T cells, B-cell-depleted T cells, or PBMCs.

The CDR3 loop spans 12 amino acids. The V and J ends lost 6 bases and 1 base respectively, with 6 bases between them. As processed by the authors: Reference gene primer amplification in the assay estimated nucleated cell counts. Libraries were prepared by immunoSEQ multiplex PCR; TCRdb keeps only in-frame clonotypes and omits some of them. V, J and clone size derive from that table, while D and trimming were established from the DNA sequence. The top ten clones hold around 4.9% of a sample with tens of thousands of clones, around 90% of them seen once. Sequencing was carried out using peripheral blood. This clonotype was obtained from a woman in her fifties or sixties with active COVID-19. The chain combines TRBV12-3 or TRBV12-4 with TRBJ1-1; no reliable D call. CDR3 in amino acids: CASSPQNTEAFF. CDR3 DNA: TGTGCCAGCAGCCCCCAGAACACTGAAGCTTTCTTT.